Listed below are T cell receptor beta chains from one sample, sequenced in a study of blood T cell repertoires in COVID-19. Produced via immunoSEQ multiplex PCR; TCRdb's table is partial and in-frame only. Altogether 20,000 to 25,000 clones are present, approximately 84% being singletons, with the ten largest covering 3.2%. The specimen sequenced was peripheral blood. The receptors come from a man aged 40-49 years with acute or convalescent COVID-19. The CDR3 runs from the conserved cysteine through the conserved F or W. Fields, in order: CDR3 protein, V gene, J gene.

CDR3: CASSTGFGGQPQHF
V: TRBV6-5
J: TRBJ1-5

CDR3: CASSSYPGVGFIAEAFF
V: TRBV7-9
J: TRBJ1-1

CDR3: CASSRQGMNTGELFF
V: TRBV7-9
J: TRBJ2-2

CDR3: CASSETSGRETQYF
V: TRBV7-2
J: TRBJ2-5

CDR3: CASSVGLAGGLDTQYF
V: TRBV9
J: TRBJ2-3

CDR3: CASSPELAGKGDEQFF
V: TRBV18
J: TRBJ2-1

CDR3: CASSLTGAANTEAFF
V: TRBV5-1
J: TRBJ1-1

CDR3: CAISETGEGHEQYF
V: TRBV10-3
J: TRBJ2-7

CDR3: CASGTGSDSPLHF
V: TRBV6-5
J: TRBJ1-6

CDR3: CASSQMSGTNEKLFF
V: TRBV3-1/TRBV3-2
J: TRBJ1-4

CDR3: CASSPKQGRGYTF
V: TRBV9
J: TRBJ1-2

CDR3: CASMLGQGGNELFF
V: TRBV6-5
J: TRBJ2-2

CDR3: CASSQDVGQGRGYTF
V: TRBV4-3
J: TRBJ1-2

CDR3: CASSLYGSNEQFF
V: TRBV5-1
J: TRBJ2-1

CDR3: CASSQDSFGYTF
V: TRBV3-1/TRBV3-2
J: TRBJ1-2

CDR3: CASSFRDRGNTIYF
V: TRBV19
J: TRBJ1-3

CDR3: CASSLVRGEAFF
V: TRBV5-6
J: TRBJ1-1

CDR3: CASSPRGDRIPPDTQYF
V: TRBV9
J: TRBJ2-3

CDR3: CASSPFPWGSTDTQYF
V: TRBV7-2
J: TRBJ2-3

CDR3: CASRGQGAETQYF
V: TRBV6-5
J: TRBJ2-5

CDR3: CASSRGRQAGGPTATDTQYF
V: TRBV5-1
J: TRBJ2-3

CDR3: CAWSLGGGLNTEAFF
V: TRBV30
J: TRBJ1-1

CDR3: CASSSSRADEQFF
V: TRBV7-6
J: TRBJ2-1